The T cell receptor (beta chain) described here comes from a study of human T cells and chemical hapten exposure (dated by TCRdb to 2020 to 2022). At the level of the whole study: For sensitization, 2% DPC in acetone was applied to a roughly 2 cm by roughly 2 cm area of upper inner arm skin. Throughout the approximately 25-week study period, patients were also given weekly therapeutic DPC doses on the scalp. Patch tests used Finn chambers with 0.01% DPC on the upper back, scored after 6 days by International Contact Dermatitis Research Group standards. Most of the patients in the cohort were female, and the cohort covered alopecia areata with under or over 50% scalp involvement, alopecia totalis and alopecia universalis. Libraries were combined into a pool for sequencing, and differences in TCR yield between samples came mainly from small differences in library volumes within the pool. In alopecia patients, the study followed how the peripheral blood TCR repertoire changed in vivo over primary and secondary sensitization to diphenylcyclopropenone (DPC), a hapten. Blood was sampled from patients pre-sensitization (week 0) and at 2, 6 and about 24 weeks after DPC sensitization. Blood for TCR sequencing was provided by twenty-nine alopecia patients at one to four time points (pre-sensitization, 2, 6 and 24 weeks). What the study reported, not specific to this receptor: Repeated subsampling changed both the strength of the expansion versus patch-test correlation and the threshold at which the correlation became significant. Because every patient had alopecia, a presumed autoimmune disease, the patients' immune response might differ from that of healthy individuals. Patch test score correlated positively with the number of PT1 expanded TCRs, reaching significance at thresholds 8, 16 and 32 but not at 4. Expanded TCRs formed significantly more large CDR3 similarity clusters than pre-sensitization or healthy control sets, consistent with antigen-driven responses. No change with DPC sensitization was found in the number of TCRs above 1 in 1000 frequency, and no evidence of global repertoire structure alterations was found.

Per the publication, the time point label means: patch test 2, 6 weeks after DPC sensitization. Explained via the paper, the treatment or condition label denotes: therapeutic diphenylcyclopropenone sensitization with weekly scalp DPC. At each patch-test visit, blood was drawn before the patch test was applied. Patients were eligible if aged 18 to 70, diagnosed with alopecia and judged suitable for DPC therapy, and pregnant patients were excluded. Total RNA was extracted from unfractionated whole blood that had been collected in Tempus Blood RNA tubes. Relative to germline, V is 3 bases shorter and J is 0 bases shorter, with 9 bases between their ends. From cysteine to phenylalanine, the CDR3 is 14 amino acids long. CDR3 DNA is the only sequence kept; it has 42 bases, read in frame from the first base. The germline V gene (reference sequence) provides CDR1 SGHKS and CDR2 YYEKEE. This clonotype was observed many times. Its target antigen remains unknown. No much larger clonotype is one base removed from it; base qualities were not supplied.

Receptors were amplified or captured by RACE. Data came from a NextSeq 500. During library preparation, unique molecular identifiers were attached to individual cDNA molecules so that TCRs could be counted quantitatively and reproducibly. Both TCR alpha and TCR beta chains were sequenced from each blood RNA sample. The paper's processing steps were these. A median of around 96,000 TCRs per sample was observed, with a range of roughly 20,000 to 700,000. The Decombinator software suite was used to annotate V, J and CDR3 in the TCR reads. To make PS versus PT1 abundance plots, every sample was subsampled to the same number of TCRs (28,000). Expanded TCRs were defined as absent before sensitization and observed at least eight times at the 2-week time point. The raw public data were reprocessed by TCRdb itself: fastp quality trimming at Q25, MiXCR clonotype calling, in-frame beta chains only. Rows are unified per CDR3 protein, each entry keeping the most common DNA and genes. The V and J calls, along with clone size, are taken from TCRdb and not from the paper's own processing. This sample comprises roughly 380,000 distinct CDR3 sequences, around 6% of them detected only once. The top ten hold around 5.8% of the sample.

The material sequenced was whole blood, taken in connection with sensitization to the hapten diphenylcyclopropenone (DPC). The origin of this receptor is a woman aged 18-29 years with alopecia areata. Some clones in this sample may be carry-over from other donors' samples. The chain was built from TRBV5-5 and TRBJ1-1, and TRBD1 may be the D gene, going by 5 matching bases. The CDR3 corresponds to CASSWTRLNTEAFF. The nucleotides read TGTGCCAGCAGCTGGACACGGCTGAACACTGAAGCTTTCTTT.